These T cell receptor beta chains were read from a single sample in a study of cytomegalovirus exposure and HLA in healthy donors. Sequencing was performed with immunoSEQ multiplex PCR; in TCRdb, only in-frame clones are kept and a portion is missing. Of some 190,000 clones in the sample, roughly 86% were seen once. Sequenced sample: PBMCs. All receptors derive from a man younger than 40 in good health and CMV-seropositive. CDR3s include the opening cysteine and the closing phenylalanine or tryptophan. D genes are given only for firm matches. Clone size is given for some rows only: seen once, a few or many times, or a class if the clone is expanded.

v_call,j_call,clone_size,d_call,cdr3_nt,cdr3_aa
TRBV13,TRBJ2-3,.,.,TGTGCCAGCAGCCATGAGTACTTCACTAGCAGCAGGCCCACAGATACGCAGTATTTT,CASSHEYFTSSRPTDTQYF
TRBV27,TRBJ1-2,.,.,TGTGCCAGCTGGACTACTTCCCTGGATTATGGCTACACCTTC,CASWTTSLDYGYTF
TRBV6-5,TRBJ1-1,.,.,TGTGCCAAAGACAGAACTATGAACACTGAAGCTTTCTTT,CAKDRTMNTEAFF
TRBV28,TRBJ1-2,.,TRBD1,TGTGCCAGCAGGCTTGGCACCGCGGGACAGGGAGTTGGCTACACCTTC,CASRLGTAGQGVGYTF
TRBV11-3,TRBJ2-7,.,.,TGTGCCAGCAGCCTAGGACGCCAAACGGGCCACGAGCAGTACTTC,CASSLGRQTGHEQYF
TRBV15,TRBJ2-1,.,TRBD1,TGTGCCACCAGCAGAGATCCAGGGACAGTCTTTTATGAGCAGTTCTTC,CATSRDPGTVFYEQFF
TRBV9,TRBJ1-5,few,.,TGTGCCAGCAGCGTAGGTGGAAACTGGGGCAATCAGCCCCAGCATTTT,CASSVGGNWGNQPQHF
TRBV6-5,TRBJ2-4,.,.,TGTGCCAGCAGCGAGGGCCTAGCCAAAAACATTCAGTACTTC,CASSEGLAKNIQYF
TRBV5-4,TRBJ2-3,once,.,TGTGCCAGCAGCTTGGTGAGCACCCCAGATACGCAGTATTTT,CASSLVSTPDTQYF
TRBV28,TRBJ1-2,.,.,TGTGCCAGCGGCCTCCAGGACTATGGCTACACCTTC,CASGLQDYGYTF
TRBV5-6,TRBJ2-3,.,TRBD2,TGTGCCAGCAGCTTGGAGGTCCTAGCGGGAGGGTTAGATACGCAGTATTTT,CASSLEVLAGGLDTQYF
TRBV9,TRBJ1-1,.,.,TGTGCCAGCAGCGTTACTGACACTGAAGCTTTCTTT,CASSVTDTEAFF
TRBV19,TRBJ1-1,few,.,TGTGCCAGTAGTATCGGACAGTCGAACACTGAAGCTTTCTTT,CASSIGQSNTEAFF
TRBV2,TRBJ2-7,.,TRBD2,TGTGCCAGCAGCTTACAGGGACTAGCGGGAGTTGAGCAGTACTTC,CASSLQGLAGVEQYF
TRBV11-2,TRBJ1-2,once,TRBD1,TGTGCCAGCAGCCCATACTCCGGGACAGGCATCTATGAGGAGTCCTTC,CASSPYSGTGIYEESF
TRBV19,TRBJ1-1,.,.,TGTGCCAGTAGGGAACCGGGACGTATAAGGGGCACTGAAGCTTTCTTT,CASREPGRIRGTEAFF
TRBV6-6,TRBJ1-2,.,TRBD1,TGTGCCAGCAGTTACCATCAGGGGGCTGGCTACACCTTC,CASSYHQGAGYTF
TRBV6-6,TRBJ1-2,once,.,TGTGCCAGCAGTTACTCGGGGCAGTATGGCTACACCTTC,CASSYSGQYGYTF
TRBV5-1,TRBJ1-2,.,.,TGCGCCAGCAGCTTGGGGACAACTAACTATGGCTACACCTTC,CASSLGTTNYGYTF
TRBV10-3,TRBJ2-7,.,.,TGTGCCACGCGTTGGGGCGACGCCTACGAGCAGTACTTC,CATRWGDAYEQYF
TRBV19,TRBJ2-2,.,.,TGTGCCAGTATAAAAAAGAACACCGGGGAGCTGTTTTTT,CASIKKNTGELFF
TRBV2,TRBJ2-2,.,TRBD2,TGTGCCAGCAGACCCGGGACTAGCGGCACCGGGGAGCTGTTTTTT,CASRPGTSGTGELFF
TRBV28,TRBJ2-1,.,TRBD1,TGTGCCACCCTAAATCGACAGGGCGGCAATGAGCAGTTCTTC,CATLNRQGGNEQFF
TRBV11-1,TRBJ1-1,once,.,TGTGCCAGCAGCTTAGTCGGCAGCCCATCGAACACTGAAGCTTTCTTT,CASSLVGSPSNTEAFF
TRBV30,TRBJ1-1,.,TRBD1,TGTGCCTGGGACAGGGGACGCCGAAAGGAAGCTTTCTTT,CAWDRGRRKEAFF
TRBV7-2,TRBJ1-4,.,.,TGTGCCAGCAGCCTCAGGGGTGAGGATGAAAAACTGTTTTTT,CASSLRGEDEKLFF
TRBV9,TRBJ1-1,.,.,TGTGCCAGCAGCGTGGTGACAGTAAGCGAGAACACTGAAGCTTTCTTT,CASSVVTVSENTEAFF
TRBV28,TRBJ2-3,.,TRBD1,TGTGCCAGCAGTTTAAACAGGGGCGTACATACGCAGTATTTT,CASSLNRGVHTQYF
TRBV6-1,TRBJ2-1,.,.,TGTGCCAGCAGGGCCCGGACAGAGGCGTTCTTC,CASRARTEAFF